This T cell receptor (beta chain) appears in the sequencing data of a study of cytomegalovirus exposure and HLA in healthy donors. The V and J ends lost 0 bases and 7 bases, in that order; junction bases with no gene match: 7. The CDR3 contains 15 residues. The V gene's germline CDR1 is SGHDT and CDR2 YYEEEE. Study-wide results and caveats: Researchers counted over 150 TCR beta chains as cytomegalovirus-associated. Later, an analysis showed that TCR beta chains associated with HLA were more clonally expanded than others that were equally common. Sequencing likely caused a cluster of highly shared sequence variants.

Sampled while nominally healthy, donors likely had unrecorded immune exposures. Vbeta (60) and Jbeta (13) primers were used in the PCR. Data came from immunoSEQ multiplex PCR; TCRdb stores just in-frame clones and leaves some out. Of 110,000 to 150,000 clones listed, roughly 80% are singletons. For this clone: As yet, its antigen is unknown.

The source of this sequence is a female donor in good health and CMV-seronegative. J is TRBJ1-3 and V is TRBV5-6; 7 bases align to TRBD1. The sequenced material came from PBMCs. DNA of the CDR3: TGTGCCAGCAGCTTGGCCACAGGGGAGGTGAACACCATATATTTT. It encodes CASSLATGEVNTIYF.